The entry below describes one T cell receptor beta chain. Its antigen remains unknown. The PCR made use of 60 Vbeta and 13 Jbeta primers. Repertoires were generated with immunoSEQ multiplex PCR, while TCRdb's copy carries only in-frame clones and drops some. The sample consists of 100,000 to 150,000 clones, 80% of them appearing once. The sample is drawn from a study of cytomegalovirus exposure and HLA in healthy donors. Study information: Approximately 180 million T cells yielded approximately 100 million unique TCR beta sequences, as an earlier analysis found.

General study findings and limits: Roughly uniform depth of sequencing across donors was assumed in presence/absence analyses.

The CDR3 sequence is 13 residues long. The V and J ends lost 3 bases and 3 bases respectively, with 5 bases between them. The germline V gene encodes CDR1 WSHSY and CDR2 SAAADI. Sample: PBMCs. V and J are TRBV10-2 and TRBJ2-2; possible D gene TRBD1, 5 bases. This sequence was found in a man aged 30 to 39 in good health and CMV-seropositive. CDR3 sequence: CASSDRDTGELFF. The CDR3 DNA reads TGCGCCAGCAGTGACAGGGACACCGGGGAGCTGTTTTTT.